One sample yielded the 10 T cell receptor beta chains listed below, sequenced in a study of cytomegalovirus exposure and HLA in healthy donors. PCR amplification relied on 60 Vbeta primers (plus 13 Jbeta primers). Generated by immunoSEQ multiplex PCR, the TCRdb table keeps only in-frame clones and is missing some. Among 65,000 to 85,000 clones listed, 10% were seen once. The sequenced sample consisted of PBMCs. The receptor source for this set is a man aged 55-75 years in good health and CMV-seropositive.

V and J are TRBV9 and TRBJ1-4; a possible D gene is TRBD1 (6 bases). The V and J ends lost 2 bases and 3 bases respectively, with 11 bases between them. The CDR3 spans 15 residues. Germline V gene lookup returns CDR1 SGDLS and CDR2 YYNGEE. The CDR3 is CASSVKDRSNEKLFF. In DNA, the CDR3 is TGTGCCAGCAGCGTCAAAGACAGGTCTAATGAAAAACTGTTTTTT.

The chain has TRBV2 and TRBJ2-7; TRBD2 might be the D (5 bases). The CDR3 spans 12 residues. Looked up from germline, CDR1 is SNHLY and CDR2 is FYNNEI. V was pared by 6 bases and J by 3 bases, with 9 bases between. The CDR3 spells CASRELGYEQYF. The CDR3, as DNA: TGTGCCAGCAGAGAACTAGGCTACGAGCAGTACTTC.

This clone came up a few times. The chain joins TRBV9 to TRBJ2-6; D ambiguous. The CDR3 sequence is 14 residues long. Per the germline V gene, CDR1 is SGDLS and CDR2 is YYNGEE. Trimming removed 0 bases at V and 4 bases at J, with 5 bases between. In nucleotides, the CDR3 is TGTGCCAGCAGCGTAGCGGAGGGGGCCAACGTCCTGACTTTC. It encodes CASSVAEGANVLTF.

This chain joins TRBV6-5 and TRBJ2-7; 8 bases line up with TRBD1. The germline CDR1 and CDR2 sequences are MNHEY and SVGAGI. Losses at the gene ends were 5 bases for V and 6 bases for J; bases not matched to a gene: 9. The CDR3 loop spans 14 amino acids. The CDR3 sequence is CASSPRTGKREQYF. CDR3 sequence (DNA): TGTGCCAGCAGTCCCCGGACAGGGAAGCGCGAGCAGTACTTC.

There are a few counts of this clone. The chain carries TRBV6-6 and TRBJ2-3; TRBD1 matches 7 bases. The junction had 9 bases not matched to a gene; V was cut back by 6 bases and J by 0 bases. Germline V lookup: CDR1 MNHNY, CDR2 SVGAGI (reference sequence). The CDR3 has 16 residues. CDR3 coding DNA: TGTGCCAGCAGCCCAGGGGGTCCACCTAGCACAGATACGCAGTATTTT. It is translated as CASSPGGPPSTDTQYF.

This rearrangement joins TRBV7-9 to TRBJ2-7, with 8 bases identical to TRBD1. The CDR3 has 17 residues. V was clipped by 1 base and J by 0 bases; unmatched bases: 8. Germline CDR1 reads SEHNR; CDR2 reads FQNEAQ (reference sequence). CDR3 in DNA: TGTGCCAGCAGCTTAGGGGCAGGGGGCCTTTCCTCCTACGAGCAGTACTTC. It is translated as CASSLGAGGLSSYEQYF.

This sequence joins TRBV11-2 and TRBJ2-5; D is perhaps TRBD1 (5 bases). The CDR3 contains 13 residues. CDR1 is SGHAT, CDR2 FQNNGV, per germline. Trimming took 5 bases from V and 3 from J, leaving 10 bases between them. CDR3 DNA: TGTGCCAGCAGCCTCCCCAGGGAAGAGACCCAGTACTTC. This codes for CASSLPREETQYF.

This chain uses TRBV7-9 with TRBJ2-5; TRBD2 matches at 10 bases. V trimming: 5 bases; J trimming: 1 base; junction bases outside the gene matches: 7. This CDR3 spans 16 amino acids. Per the germline V gene, CDR1 is SEHNR and CDR2 is FQNEAQ (reference sequence). The CDR3 DNA follows: TGTGCCAGCAGCCCACGGACTAGCGGTACCCAAGAGACCCAGTACTTC. This translates into CASSPRTSGTQETQYF.

The table lists this clone with a few counts. V gene TRBV30 combines with J gene TRBJ2-3, with D possibly matching TRBD2 (6 bases). V shed 5 bases and J shed 4 bases, with 10 bases lying between them. The length of the CDR3 is 12 residues. Germline V gene sequence: CDR1 GTSNPN, CDR2 SVGIG (reference sequence). The CDR3 is CAWSGGPDTQYF. In DNA form, the CDR3 reads TGTGCCTGGTCCGGGGGACCAGATACGCAGTATTTT. Full variable domain (remainder filled in from reference TRBV30 and TRBJ2-3): SQTIHQWPATLVQPVGSPLSLECTVEGTSNPNLYWYRQAAGRGLQLLFYSVGIGQISSEVPQNLSASRPQDRQFILSSKKLLLSDSGFYLCAWSGGPDTQYFGPGTRLTVL.

In this sample, this clone turned up many times. The chain uses TRBV4-1 and TRBJ1-1; maybe TRBD1 (5 bases). The CDR3 loop spans 15 amino acids. The germline gives CDR1 MGHRA, CDR2 YSYEKL. V was clipped by 0 bases and J by 4 bases, with 12 bases between them. The CDR3 coding sequence is TGCGCCAGCAGCCAAGATGGGGCAGGGTTCACTGAAGCTTTCTTT. Translated: CASSQDGAGFTEAFF.